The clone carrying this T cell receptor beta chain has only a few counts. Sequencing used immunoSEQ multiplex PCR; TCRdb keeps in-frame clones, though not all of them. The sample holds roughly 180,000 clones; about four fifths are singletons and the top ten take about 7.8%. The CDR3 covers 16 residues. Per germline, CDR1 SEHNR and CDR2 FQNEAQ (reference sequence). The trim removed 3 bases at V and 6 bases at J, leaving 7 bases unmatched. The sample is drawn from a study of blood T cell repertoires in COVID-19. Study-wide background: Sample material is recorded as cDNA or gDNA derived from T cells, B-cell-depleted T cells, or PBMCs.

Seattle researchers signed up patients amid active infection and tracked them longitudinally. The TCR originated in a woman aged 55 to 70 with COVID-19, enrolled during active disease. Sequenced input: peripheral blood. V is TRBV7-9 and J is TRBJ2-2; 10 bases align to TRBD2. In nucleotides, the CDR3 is TGTGCCAGCAGCTTGCGGACTAGCGGTTTATCCGGGGAGCTGTTTTTT. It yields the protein CASSLRTSGLSGELFF. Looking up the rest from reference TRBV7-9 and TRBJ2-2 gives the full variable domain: DTGVSQNPRHKITKRGQNVTFRCDPISEHNRLYWYRQTLGQGPEFLTYFQNEAQLEKSRLLSDRFSAERPKGSFSTLEIQRTEQGDSAMYLCASSLRTSGLSGELFFGEGSRLTVL.